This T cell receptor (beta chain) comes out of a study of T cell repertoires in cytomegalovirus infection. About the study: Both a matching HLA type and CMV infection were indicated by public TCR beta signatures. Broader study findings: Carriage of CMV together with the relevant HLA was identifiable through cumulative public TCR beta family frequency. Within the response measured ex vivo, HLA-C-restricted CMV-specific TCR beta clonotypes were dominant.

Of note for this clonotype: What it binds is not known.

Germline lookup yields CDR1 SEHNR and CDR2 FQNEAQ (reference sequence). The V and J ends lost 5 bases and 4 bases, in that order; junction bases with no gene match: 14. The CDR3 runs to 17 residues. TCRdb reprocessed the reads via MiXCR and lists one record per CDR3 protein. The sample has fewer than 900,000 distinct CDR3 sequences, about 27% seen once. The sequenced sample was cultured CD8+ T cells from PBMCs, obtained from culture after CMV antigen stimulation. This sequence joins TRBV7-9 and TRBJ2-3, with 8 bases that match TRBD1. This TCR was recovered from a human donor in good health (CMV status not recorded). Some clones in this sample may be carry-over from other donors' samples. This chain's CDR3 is CASSHPVTGVIADTQYF. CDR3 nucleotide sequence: TGTGCCAGCAGCCACCCTGTGACAGGGGTCATCGCAGATACGCAGTATTTT. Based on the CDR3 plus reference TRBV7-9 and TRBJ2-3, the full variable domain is DTGVSQNPRHKITKRGQNVTFRCDPISEHNRLYWYRQTLGQGPEFLTYFQNEAQLEKSRLLSDRFSAERPKGSFSTLEIQRTEQGDSAMYLCASSHPVTGVIADTQYFGPGTRLTVL.